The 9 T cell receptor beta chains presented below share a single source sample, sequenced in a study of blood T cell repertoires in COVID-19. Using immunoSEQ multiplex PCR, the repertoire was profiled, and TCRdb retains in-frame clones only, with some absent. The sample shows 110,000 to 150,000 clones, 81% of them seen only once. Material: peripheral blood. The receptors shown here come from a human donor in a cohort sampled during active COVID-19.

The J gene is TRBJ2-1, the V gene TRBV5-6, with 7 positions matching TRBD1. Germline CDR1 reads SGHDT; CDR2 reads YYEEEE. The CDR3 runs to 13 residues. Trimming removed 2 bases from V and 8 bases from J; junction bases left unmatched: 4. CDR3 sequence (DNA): TGTGCCAGCAGCTTAATAGGGGGCGATGAGCAGTTCTTC. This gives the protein CASSLIGGDEQFF.

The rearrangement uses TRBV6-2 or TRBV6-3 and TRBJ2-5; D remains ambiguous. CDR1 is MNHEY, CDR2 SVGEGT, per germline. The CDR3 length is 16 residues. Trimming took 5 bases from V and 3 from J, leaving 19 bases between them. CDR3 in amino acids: CASSPYSPTEKETQYF. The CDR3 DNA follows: TGTGCCAGCAGTCCCTACTCCCCGACGGAGAAAGAGACCCAGTACTTC.

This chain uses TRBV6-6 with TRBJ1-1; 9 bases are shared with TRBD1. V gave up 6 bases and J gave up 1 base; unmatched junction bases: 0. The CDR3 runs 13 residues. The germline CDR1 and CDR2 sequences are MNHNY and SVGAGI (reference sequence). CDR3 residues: CASRDRGNTEAFF. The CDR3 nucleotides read TGTGCCAGCAGGGACAGGGGGAACACTGAAGCTTTCTTT.

CDR3 amino acids: CASSLLANEQFF. The CDR3 DNA reads TGTGCCAGCAGCCTTCTAGCGAATGAGCAGTTCTTC. This chain joins TRBV7-8 and TRBJ2-1, with a weak D call TRBD2 (6 bases). The CDR3 length is 12 residues. The germline V gene encodes CDR1 SGHVS and CDR2 FQNEAQ. Trimming pared 5 bases from V and 7 bases from J, leaving 9 bases between.

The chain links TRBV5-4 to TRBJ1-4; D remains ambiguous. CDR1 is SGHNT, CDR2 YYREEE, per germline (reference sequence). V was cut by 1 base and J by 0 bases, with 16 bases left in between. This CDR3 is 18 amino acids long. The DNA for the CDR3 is TGTGCCAGCAGCTTGAAACCGGCGACAACCGCAACTAATGAAAAACTGTTTTTT. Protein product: CASSLKPATTATNEKLFF.

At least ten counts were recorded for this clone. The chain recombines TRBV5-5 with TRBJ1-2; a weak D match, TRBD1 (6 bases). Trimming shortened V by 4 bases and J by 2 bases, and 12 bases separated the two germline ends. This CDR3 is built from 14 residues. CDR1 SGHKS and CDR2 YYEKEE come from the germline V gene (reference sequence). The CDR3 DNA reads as TGTGCCAGCAGCCTACTACAGGGAAACTATGGCTACACCTTC. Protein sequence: CASSLLQGNYGYTF.

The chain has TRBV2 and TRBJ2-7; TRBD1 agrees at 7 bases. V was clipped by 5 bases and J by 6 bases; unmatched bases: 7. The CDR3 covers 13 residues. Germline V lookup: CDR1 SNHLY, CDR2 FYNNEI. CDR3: CASSLIGGGEQYF. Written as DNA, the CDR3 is TGTGCCAGCAGTCTTATAGGGGGCGGCGAGCAGTACTTC.

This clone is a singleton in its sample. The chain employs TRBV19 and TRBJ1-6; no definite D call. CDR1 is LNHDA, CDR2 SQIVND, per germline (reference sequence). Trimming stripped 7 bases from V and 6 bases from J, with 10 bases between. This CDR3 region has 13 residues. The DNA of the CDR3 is TGTGCCAGTAACGGAGATCTTAATTCACCCCTCCACTTT. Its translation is CASNGDLNSPLHF.

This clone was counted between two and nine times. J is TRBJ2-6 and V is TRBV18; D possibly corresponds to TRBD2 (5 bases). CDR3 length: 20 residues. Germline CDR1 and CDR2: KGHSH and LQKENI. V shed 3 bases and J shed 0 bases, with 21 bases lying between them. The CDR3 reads CASSPKFRGLNSSGANVLTF. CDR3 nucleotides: TGTGCCAGCTCACCTAAATTTCGCGGGCTAAACAGCTCTGGGGCCAACGTCCTGACTTTC.